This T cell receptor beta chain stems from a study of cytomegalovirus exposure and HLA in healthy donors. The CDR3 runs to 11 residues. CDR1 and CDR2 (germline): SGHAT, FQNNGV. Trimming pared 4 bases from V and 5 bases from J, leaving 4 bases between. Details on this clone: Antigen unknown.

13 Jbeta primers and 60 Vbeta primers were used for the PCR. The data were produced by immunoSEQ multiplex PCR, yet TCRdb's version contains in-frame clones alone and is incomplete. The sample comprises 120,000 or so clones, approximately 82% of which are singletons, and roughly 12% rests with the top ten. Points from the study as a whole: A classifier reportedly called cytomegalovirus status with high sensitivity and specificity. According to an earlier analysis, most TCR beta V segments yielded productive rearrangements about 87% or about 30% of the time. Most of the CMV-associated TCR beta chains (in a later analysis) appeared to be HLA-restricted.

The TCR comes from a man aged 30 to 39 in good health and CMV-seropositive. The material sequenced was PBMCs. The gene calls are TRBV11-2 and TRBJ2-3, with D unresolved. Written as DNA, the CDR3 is TGTGCCAGCAGCTCAGTAGATACGCAGTATTTT. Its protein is CASSSVDTQYF.